This T cell receptor (beta chain) was captured in a study of cytomegalovirus exposure and HLA in healthy donors. Findings and caveats of the study: The majority of TCR sequences were rare, yet some public TCRs appeared in many donors.

Measured with immunoSEQ multiplex PCR; TCRdb has only the in-frame clones, and not every one. The sample lists fewer than 250,000 clones, approximately 90% occurring once. Germline V gene lookup returns CDR1 GTSNPN and CDR2 SVGIG (reference sequence). This CDR3 has 13 amino acids. Trimming pared 2 bases from V and 2 bases from J, leaving 9 bases between. On this clone: Its antigen is not identified.

This clonotype originated in a man younger than 30 in good health and CMV-seronegative. Sequencing used PBMCs. J is TRBJ1-1 and V is TRBV30; maybe TRBD1 (6 bases). The CDR3 DNA follows: TGTGCCTGGAGTTATGGGACAAACACTGAAGCTTTCTTT. Translation gives CAWSYGTNTEAFF.